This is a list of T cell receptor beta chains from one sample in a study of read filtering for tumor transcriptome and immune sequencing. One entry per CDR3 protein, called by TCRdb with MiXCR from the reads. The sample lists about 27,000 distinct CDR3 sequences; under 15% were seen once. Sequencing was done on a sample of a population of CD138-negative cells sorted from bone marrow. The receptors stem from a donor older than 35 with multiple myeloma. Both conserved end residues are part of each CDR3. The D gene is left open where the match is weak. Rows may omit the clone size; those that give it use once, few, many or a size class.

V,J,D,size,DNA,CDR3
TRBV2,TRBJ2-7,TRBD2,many,TGTGCCAGCAGAAGGACTAGCAGCTACGAGCAGTACTTC,CASRRTSSYEQYF
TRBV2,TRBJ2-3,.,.,TGTGCCAGCATTATTGAGTCAGGTGAAGATACGCAGTATTTT,CASIIESGEDTQYF
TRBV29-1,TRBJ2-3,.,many,TGCAGCGTTGAAAGCCAGGGGCCGCTCACCCACACAGATACGCAGTATTTT,CSVESQGPLTHTDTQYF
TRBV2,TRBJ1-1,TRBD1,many,TGTGCCAGCAGTCCACGACAGGGGGCTGCGAACACTGAAGCTTTCTTT,CASSPRQGAANTEAFF
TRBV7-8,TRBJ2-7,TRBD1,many,TGTGCCAGCAGCCCTAGAATCGGGACAGGGTTTAACGAGCAGTACTTC,CASSPRIGTGFNEQYF
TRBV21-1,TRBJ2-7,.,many,TGTGCCAGCAGCAAGCCCTCTCTGATGGAAGGGGGCTACGAGCAGTACTTC,CASSKPSLMEGGYEQYF
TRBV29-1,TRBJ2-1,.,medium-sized,TGCAGCGTTGGAGTAGCGGACAATGAGCAGTTCTTC,CSVGVADNEQFF
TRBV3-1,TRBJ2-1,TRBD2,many,TGTGCCAGCGGGATAGCGGGAGGAAACTACAATGAGCAGTTCTTC,CASGIAGGNYNEQFF
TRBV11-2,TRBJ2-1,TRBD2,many,TGTGCCAGCAGCTTCGCCTTTGCGGGAGTTGAAGAGCAGTTCTTC,CASSFAFAGVEEQFF
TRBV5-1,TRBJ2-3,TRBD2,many,TGCGCCAGCAGCTGGGGGGGGATGAGCGGGACTCCGGATACGCAGTATTTT,CASSWGGMSGTPDTQYF
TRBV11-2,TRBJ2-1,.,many,TGTGCCAGCAGCCTTAGGACTATTTGGGGGAACAATGAGCAGTCCTTC,CASSLRTIWGNNEQSF
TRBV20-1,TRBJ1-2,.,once,TGCAGTGCTAGCCGAGCCCGGGACCAAAATTTC,CSASRARDQNF
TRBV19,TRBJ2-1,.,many,TGTGCCAGTAGTATGGCTGCGGGGCACTCCTACAATGAGCAGTTCTTC,CASSMAAGHSYNEQFF
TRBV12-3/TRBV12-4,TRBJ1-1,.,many,TGTGCCAGCAGCCTCCTCGAGGAGGACACTGAAGCTTTCTTT,CASSLLEEDTEAFF
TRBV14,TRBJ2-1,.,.,TGTGCCAGCAGCAAACGAGGGAGGGGGCATAATGAGCAGTTCTTC,CASSKRGRGHNEQFF
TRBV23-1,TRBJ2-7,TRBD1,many,TGCGCCAGCAGTCAATCTCCCCGGACAGGGGTAACCTACGAGCAGTACTTC,CASSQSPRTGVTYEQYF
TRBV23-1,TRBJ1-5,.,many,TGCGCCAGCAGTCAAGAACCGATACAGGGTTTCAATCAGCCCCAGCATTTT,CASSQEPIQGFNQPQHF
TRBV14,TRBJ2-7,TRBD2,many,TGTGCCAGCAGCCAAGCCGGGACTAGCTCCTACGAGCAGTACTTC,CASSQAGTSSYEQYF
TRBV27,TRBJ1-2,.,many,TGTGCCAGCAGTTACGGCTACACCTTC,CASSYGYTF
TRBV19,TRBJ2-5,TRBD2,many,TGTGCCAGTAGTATGGGGACTAGCGGAGCTGTGGACTTC,CASSMGTSGAVDF
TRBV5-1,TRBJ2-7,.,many,TGCGCCAGCAGCCCGGGAGAGGGTTACGAGCAGTACTTC,CASSPGEGYEQYF
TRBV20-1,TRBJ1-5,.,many,TGCAGTGCTAGTGGTGGGGCGTTTCAGAAGCCCCAGCATTTT,CSASGGAFQKPQHF
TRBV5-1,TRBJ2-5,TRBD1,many,TGCGCCAGCAGCCCGATAGGACAGGGTGGGGAGACCCAGTACTTC,CASSPIGQGGETQYF
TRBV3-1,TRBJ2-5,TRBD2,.,TGTGCCAGCAGCGCTAGCGGGGGTCTCTACCAAGGGACCCAGTACTTC,CASSASGGLYQGTQYF
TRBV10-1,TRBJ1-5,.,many,TGCGCCAGCAGTGAATACGGTAGCAATCAGCCCCAGCATTTT,CASSEYGSNQPQHF
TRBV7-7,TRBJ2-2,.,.,TGTGCTAGCAGCTTATCTGGGACGGTGAACACCGGGGAGCTGTCTTTT,CASSLSGTVNTGELSF
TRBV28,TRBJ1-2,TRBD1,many,TGTGCCAGCAGTTCCCTAACCCATCCGGGACAGGGGACCAACTATGGCTACACCTTC,CASSSLTHPGQGTNYGYTF
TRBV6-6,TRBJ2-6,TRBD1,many,TGTGCCAGCAGGCCCAGGGGGTCCTCTGGGGCCAACGTCCTGACTTTC,CASRPRGSSGANVLTF
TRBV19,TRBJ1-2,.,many,TGTGCCAGTAGATCCCTGGGAAGTCATTATGGCTACACCTTC,CASRSLGSHYGYTF
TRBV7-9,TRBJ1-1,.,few,TGTGCCAGCAGCTTAATCCGGGGGTGGGCTTTCTTT,CASSLIRGWAFF
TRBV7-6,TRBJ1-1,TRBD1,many,TGTGCCAGCAGCTTAAGTCCAGGGGGCCTGAACACTGAAGCTTTCTTT,CASSLSPGGLNTEAFF
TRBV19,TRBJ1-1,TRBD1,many,TGTGCCAGTAGTATGCTTAACAGGGGTAGTTCGGCTAACACTGAAGCTTTCTTT,CASSMLNRGSSANTEAFF
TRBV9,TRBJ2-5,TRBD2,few,TGTGCCAGCAGCGTTAGGATAGCGGGAGGCCAAGAGACCCAGTACTTC,CASSVRIAGGQETQYF
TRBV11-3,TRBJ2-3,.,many,TGTGCCAGCAGCTTCACAGATACGCAGTATTTT,CASSFTDTQYF
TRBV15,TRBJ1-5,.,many,TGTGCCACCAGCAGAGGACAGAGCAGCAATCAGCCCCAGCATTTT,CATSRGQSSNQPQHF
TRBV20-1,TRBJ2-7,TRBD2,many,TGCAGTGCTAGCATAAGCGGGAGTTCATACGAGCAGTACTTC,CSASISGSSYEQYF
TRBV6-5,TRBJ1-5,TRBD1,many,TGTGCCAGCAGTCCGACCGGACAGGGGAACAATCAGCCCCAGCATTTT,CASSPTGQGNNQPQHF